Listed below are T cell receptor beta chains from one sample, sequenced in a study of shared clonotypes between healthy human individuals. Some clones are missing from TCRdb's copy, which holds only in-frame ones; the method was immunoSEQ multiplex PCR. The sample has more than 2,000,000 clones; more than 80% are singletons. Sequenced input: naive CD4+ T cells from PBMCs. The source is a man aged 18 to 29 in good health. Some clones in this sample may be carry-over from other donors' samples. Each CDR3 is given with its conserved first and last residue. Fields, in order: V gene, clone size, D gene, J gene, CDR3 DNA, CDR3 protein. A D gene is named only where the DNA matches it firmly. The listing skips clone size in some rows; elsewhere it reads once, few, many or a size class.

V: TRBV5-1; size: .; D: .; J: TRBJ2-1; DNA: TGCGCCAGCAGCGCGGACAGTGCCTACAATGAGCAGTTCTTC; CDR3: CASSADSAYNEQFF
V: TRBV6-1; size: once; D: TRBD2; J: TRBJ2-7; DNA: TGTGCCAGCACCAAAACGGGGGGCTACGAGCAGTACTTC; CDR3: CASTKTGGYEQYF
V: TRBV11-1; size: .; D: TRBD1; J: TRBJ2-7; DNA: TGTGCCAGCAGCTCCCGGGACAGGGGTCAAGAGGAGCAGTACTTC; CDR3: CASSSRDRGQEEQYF
V: TRBV7-2; size: .; D: .; J: TRBJ2-1; DNA: TGTGCCAGCAGCCCTACTTCGAGCTCCTACAATGAGCAGTTCTTC; CDR3: CASSPTSSSYNEQFF
V: TRBV18; size: .; D: TRBD1; J: TRBJ1-1; DNA: TGTGCCAGCTCACTAGGACAGGGGTTGAACACTGAAGCTTTCTTT; CDR3: CASSLGQGLNTEAFF
V: TRBV5-1; size: .; D: TRBD1; J: TRBJ2-7; DNA: TGCGCCAGCAGGATCGGGACAGGGTCATACGAGCAGTACTTC; CDR3: CASRIGTGSYEQYF
V: TRBV7-2; size: .; D: .; J: TRBJ2-7; DNA: TGTGCCAGCAGCTTACAGGGATCGTTGGCCTACGAGCAGTACTTC; CDR3: CASSLQGSLAYEQYF
V: TRBV6-4; size: .; D: .; J: TRBJ2-3; DNA: TGTGCCAGCAGTGACGGGGGGGGCAGCAGCACAGATACGCAGTATTTT; CDR3: CASSDGGGSSTDTQYF
V: TRBV7-8; size: .; D: TRBD2; J: TRBJ2-1; DNA: TGTGCCAGCAGCCCCCGGGGAGCGGGAGAAGATTTTGGGCCCTACAATGAGCAGTTCTTC; CDR3: CASSPRGAGEDFGPYNEQFF
V: TRBV27; size: .; D: .; J: TRBJ2-3; DNA: TGTGCCAGCAGTTTAGGTCCGGGAGCTCCAGATACGCAGTATTTT; CDR3: CASSLGPGAPDTQYF
V: TRBV2; size: .; D: .; J: TRBJ1-2; DNA: TGTGCCAGCAGAGGACGGTCTAACTATGGCTACACCTTC; CDR3: CASRGRSNYGYTF
V: TRBV30; size: .; D: .; J: TRBJ1-4; DNA: TGTGCCTGGAGTGCCCATTGGATGACTAATGAAAAACTGTTTTTT; CDR3: CAWSAHWMTNEKLFF
V: TRBV5-5; size: once; D: .; J: TRBJ1-2; DNA: TGTGCCAGCAGCTTGGGACCCCGGGAGACAGTTAACTATGGCTACACCTTC; CDR3: CASSLGPRETVNYGYTF
V: TRBV7-9; size: .; D: TRBD1; J: TRBJ2-7; DNA: TGTGCCAGCAGCCCACGGACAGGGAACTCCTACGAGCAGTACTTC; CDR3: CASSPRTGNSYEQYF
V: TRBV28; size: .; D: TRBD1; J: TRBJ1-2; DNA: TGTGCCAGCAGCTGGGACAGGGCCCGTGGCTACACCTTC; CDR3: CASSWDRARGYTF
V: TRBV5-4; size: .; D: .; J: TRBJ1-3; DNA: TGTGCCAGCAGCCGGGGGGACTCCCGGGCGGGAAACACCATATATTTT; CDR3: CASSRGDSRAGNTIYF
V: TRBV5-6; size: .; D: .; J: TRBJ2-1; DNA: TGTGCCAGCAGCTTCACAGGGAGTGGGGTCTACAATGAGCAGTTCTTC; CDR3: CASSFTGSGVYNEQFF
V: TRBV7-8; size: .; D: TRBD1; J: TRBJ1-1; DNA: TGTGCCAGCAGCCCCCGAGGGGGCCAGAACACTGAAGCTTTCTTT; CDR3: CASSPRGGQNTEAFF
V: TRBV19; size: once; D: TRBD2; J: TRBJ2-1; DNA: TGTGCCAGTAGTATTTGGGGTAGTAGCGGGACGAAGGCGGGGGAGCAGTTCTTC; CDR3: CASSIWGSSGTKAGEQFF
V: TRBV30; size: .; D: .; J: TRBJ2-3; DNA: TGTGCCTGGAGTGTAGGGGGAGGCACAGATACGCAGTATTTT; CDR3: CAWSVGGGTDTQYF
V: TRBV10-1; size: .; D: .; J: TRBJ2-7; DNA: TGCGCCAGCAGTGGGGGGTCGGGACGGTTAGGGAACGAGCAGTACTTC; CDR3: CASSGGSGRLGNEQYF
V: TRBV6-1; size: .; D: TRBD1; J: TRBJ2-7; DNA: TGTGCCAGCAGTGGGCAAGGGGGCAACGAGCAGTACTTC; CDR3: CASSGQGGNEQYF
V: TRBV4-1; size: .; D: .; J: TRBJ2-1; DNA: TGCGCCAGCAGCCAAGACCCCGGGTGGTTGTCCTACAATGAGCAGTTCTTC; CDR3: CASSQDPGWLSYNEQFF
V: TRBV9; size: once; D: TRBD1; J: TRBJ1-1; DNA: TGTGCCAGCAGCGCAGGACAGGTGAACACTGAAGCTTTCTTT; CDR3: CASSAGQVNTEAFF
V: TRBV2; size: .; D: TRBD1; J: TRBJ1-1; DNA: TGTGCCAGCAGTCCACAGGGGGTGGGTGAAGCTTTCTTT; CDR3: CASSPQGVGEAFF
V: TRBV7-8; size: .; D: .; J: TRBJ1-3; DNA: TGTGCCAGCAGCTCGGGACTCGGGGGAAACACCATATATTTT; CDR3: CASSSGLGGNTIYF
V: TRBV6-4; size: .; D: .; J: TRBJ2-4; DNA: TGTGCCATGGAGCGGCACCCCCTGAACATTCAGTACTTC; CDR3: CAMERHPLNIQYF
V: TRBV7-7; size: .; D: .; J: TRBJ2-2; DNA: TGTGCCAGCAGCCCCTCCGTTCCCGCTCATTCGTCCGGGGAGCTGTTTTTT; CDR3: CASSPSVPAHSSGELFF
V: TRBV18; size: .; D: .; J: TRBJ2-2; DNA: TGTGCCAGCTCACCACGCCAACAGCAGAACACCGGGGAGCTGTTTTTT; CDR3: CASSPRQQQNTGELFF
V: TRBV6-5; size: .; D: TRBD1; J: TRBJ2-7; DNA: TGTGCCAGCAGTTTCCGGGACAGGTGGACCTACGAGCAGTACTTC; CDR3: CASSFRDRWTYEQYF
V: TRBV9; size: .; D: .; J: TRBJ2-5; DNA: TGTGCCAGCAGCGTAACAACACGGGAGACCCAGTACTTC; CDR3: CASSVTTRETQYF
V: TRBV7-8; size: .; D: .; J: TRBJ2-2; DNA: TGTGCCAGCAGCCGTAACGGGGGTAACGGGGAGCTGTTTTTT; CDR3: CASSRNGGNGELFF
V: TRBV29-1; size: .; D: .; J: TRBJ1-4; DNA: TGCAGCGTTGTTTCGCTGGTGGCTGATAATGAAAAACTGTTTTTT; CDR3: CSVVSLVADNEKLFF
V: TRBV5-1; size: .; D: TRBD1; J: TRBJ1-4; DNA: TGCGCCAGCAGCTCCGGGACAGGGGGGGAAAAACTGTTTTTT; CDR3: CASSSGTGGEKLFF
V: TRBV29-1; size: .; D: TRBD1; J: TRBJ2-3; DNA: TGCAGCGTTGTCCCAGGGACAGGGAGCACAGATACGCAGTATTTT; CDR3: CSVVPGTGSTDTQYF
V: TRBV30; size: .; D: .; J: TRBJ2-7; DNA: TGTGCCTGGAGTGTACTGGGGTACGAGCAGTACTTC; CDR3: CAWSVLGYEQYF
V: TRBV20-1; size: .; D: .; J: TRBJ1-4; DNA: TGCAGTGCTAGACAGTGGGAAAAACTGTTTTTT; CDR3: CSARQWEKLFF
V: TRBV2; size: few; D: .; J: TRBJ2-5; DNA: TGTGCCAGCAGTCCTGGGGGAGAGACCCAGTACTTC; CDR3: CASSPGGETQYF
V: TRBV10-1; size: .; D: TRBD1; J: TRBJ1-5; DNA: TGCGCCAGCAGGCAAACCGGGACAGGGGTTAGCAATCAGCCCCAGCATTTT; CDR3: CASRQTGTGVSNQPQHF
V: TRBV7-3; size: few; D: TRBD1; J: TRBJ1-1; DNA: TGTGCCAGCAGCTTAGACAGGGCTACTGAAGCTTTCTTT; CDR3: CASSLDRATEAFF
V: TRBV30; size: .; D: TRBD1; J: TRBJ1-1; DNA: TGTGCCTGGAGGGATTACAGGGGTTCGGGAGCTTTCTTT; CDR3: CAWRDYRGSGAFF
V: TRBV5-5; size: .; D: TRBD1; J: TRBJ2-7; DNA: TGTGCCAGCAGCTTGTTTCAGGGGGAAGCGGACGAGCAGTACTTC; CDR3: CASSLFQGEADEQYF
V: TRBV27; size: .; D: TRBD1; J: TRBJ2-2; DNA: TGTGCCAGCAGTTTTTTAGGGACAGGGAGTGCCGGGGAGCTGTTTTTT; CDR3: CASSFLGTGSAGELFF
V: TRBV11-3; size: .; D: .; J: TRBJ2-1; DNA: TGTGCCAGCAGCTCCCCATACAATGAGCAGTTCTTC; CDR3: CASSSPYNEQFF
V: TRBV6-6; size: once; D: TRBD2; J: TRBJ2-2; DNA: TGTGCCAGCGGGAGGGCCCAGCCCGGGGAGCTGTTTTTT; CDR3: CASGRAQPGELFF
V: TRBV7-7; size: .; D: .; J: TRBJ2-3; DNA: TGTGCCAGCAGCGCCCGAGTGGGGACGAGCACAGATACGCAGTATTTT; CDR3: CASSARVGTSTDTQYF
V: TRBV9; size: .; D: .; J: TRBJ2-3; DNA: TGTGCCAGCAGCGCTACCTGGGATACGCAGTATTTT; CDR3: CASSATWDTQYF
V: TRBV9; size: .; D: TRBD1; J: TRBJ2-5; DNA: TGTGCCAGCAGCCCGAACAGGGGTTTCGGCCAAGAGACCCAGTACTTC; CDR3: CASSPNRGFGQETQYF
V: TRBV5-1; size: .; D: .; J: TRBJ1-5; DNA: TGCGCCAGCAGCTTGGACGGGTTGGGCAATCAGCCCCAGCATTTT; CDR3: CASSLDGLGNQPQHF
V: TRBV5-1; size: once; D: .; J: TRBJ2-7; DNA: TGCGCCAGCAGCTTGGAGAGGGACCCCTACGAGCAGTACTTC; CDR3: CASSLERDPYEQYF
V: TRBV11-2; size: .; D: .; J: TRBJ2-7; DNA: TGTGCCAGCAGCTTCCCGCAGGTGCGGAAGCAGTACTTC; CDR3: CASSFPQVRKQYF
V: TRBV7-8; size: .; D: .; J: TRBJ1-1; DNA: TGTGCCAGCACTCCTCGCCTGGGGAACACTGAAGCTTTCTTT; CDR3: CASTPRLGNTEAFF
V: TRBV10-2; size: .; D: TRBD1; J: TRBJ1-2; DNA: TGCGCCAGCAGAGATGACAGGGGGGGCTACACCTTC; CDR3: CASRDDRGGYTF
V: TRBV28; size: .; D: .; J: TRBJ1-4; DNA: TGTGCCAGCAGTTTATGGGACATAATGATGACTAATGAAAAACTGTTTTTT; CDR3: CASSLWDIMMTNEKLFF
V: TRBV7-9; size: .; D: .; J: TRBJ2-7; DNA: TGTGCCAGCAGCTTACCTCCATCCTACGAGCAGTACTTC; CDR3: CASSLPPSYEQYF